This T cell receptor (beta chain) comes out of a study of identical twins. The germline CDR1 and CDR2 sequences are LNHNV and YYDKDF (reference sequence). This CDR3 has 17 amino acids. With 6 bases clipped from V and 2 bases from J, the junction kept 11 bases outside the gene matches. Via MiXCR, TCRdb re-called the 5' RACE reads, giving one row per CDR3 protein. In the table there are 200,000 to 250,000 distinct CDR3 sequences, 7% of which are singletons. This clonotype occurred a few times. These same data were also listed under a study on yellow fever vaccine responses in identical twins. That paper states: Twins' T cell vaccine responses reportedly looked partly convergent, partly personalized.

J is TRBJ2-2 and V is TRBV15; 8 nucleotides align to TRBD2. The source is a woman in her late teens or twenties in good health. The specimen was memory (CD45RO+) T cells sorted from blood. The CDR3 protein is CATRFRSGGRNTGELFF. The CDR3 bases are TGTGCCACCAGGTTTAGGAGCGGGGGCCGAAACACCGGGGAGCTGTTTTTT.